This T cell receptor beta chain was profiled in a study of glioma-infiltrating T cells. Per the germline V gene, CDR1 is DFQATT and CDR2 is SNEGSKA (reference sequence). Trimming shortened V by 6 bases and J by 4 bases, and 15 bases separated the two germline ends. This CDR3 has 13 residues. Using RNA template, CDR3s of TCR alpha and beta were amplified with iRepertoire arm-PCR. TCRdb fed the multiplex PCR reads into MiXCR, producing one record per CDR3 protein. The table includes more than 100,000 distinct CDR3 sequences, around 28% detected once. The chain links TRBV20-1 to TRBJ1-1; D perhaps matches TRBD1 (5 bases). The sample consisted of glioma tissue, nonneoplastic brain tissue, or PBMCs (not recorded which). This clonotype was sampled from a human donor with low-grade glioma or glioblastoma, undergoing nonglioma brain surgery, or in good health (not recorded which). The CDR3 DNA sequence: TGCAGTGCAACCGACAGTGAACGCACTGAAGCTTTCTTT. This translates into CSATDSERTEAFF.